This note documents a single T cell receptor (beta chain) sequence. PCR was performed using 60 Vbeta and 13 Jbeta primers. Method: immunoSEQ multiplex PCR; TCRdb's copy keeps in-frame clones and lacks some. The sample contains about 160,000 clones, around 88% of which appear only once. The record originates from a study of cytomegalovirus exposure and HLA in healthy donors. This receptor was taken from a woman in her 30s in good health and CMV-seronegative. Specimen: PBMCs.

CDR3 sequence reads: CASSLAGTGFSEAFF. Here the CDR3 DNA reads TGCGCCAGCAGCCTGGCCGGGACAGGGTTCTCTGAAGCTTTCTTT. The chain couples TRBV4-1 to TRBJ1-1; 9 bases are shared with TRBD1. V shed 4 bases and J 6 bases; nucleotides not matched to a gene: 9. CDR3 length: 15 residues. The germline gives CDR1 MGHRA, CDR2 YSYEKL.